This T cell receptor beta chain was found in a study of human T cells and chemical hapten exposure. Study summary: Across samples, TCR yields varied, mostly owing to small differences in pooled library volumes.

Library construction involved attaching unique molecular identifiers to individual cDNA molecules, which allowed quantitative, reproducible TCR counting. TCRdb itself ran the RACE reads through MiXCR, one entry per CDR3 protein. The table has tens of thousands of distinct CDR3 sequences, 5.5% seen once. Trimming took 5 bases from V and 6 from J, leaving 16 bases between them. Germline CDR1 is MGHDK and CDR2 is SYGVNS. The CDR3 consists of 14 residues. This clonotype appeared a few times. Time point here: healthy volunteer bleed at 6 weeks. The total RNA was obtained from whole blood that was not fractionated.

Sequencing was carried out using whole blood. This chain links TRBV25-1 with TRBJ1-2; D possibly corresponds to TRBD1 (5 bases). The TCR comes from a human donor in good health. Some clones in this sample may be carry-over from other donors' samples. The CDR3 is CASSLGGRGNGYTF. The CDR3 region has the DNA TGTGCCAGCAGTTTGGGAGGCCGGGGGAATGGCTACACCTTC.